A single sample gave rise to the 16 T cell receptor beta chains below, sequenced in a study of T cells in Graves' hyperthyroidism and ophthalmopathy. It was RNA transcripts that yielded the amplified TCR beta CDR3 regions. The HTBI set primed first-round TCR CDR3 RT-PCR. TCRdb processed the multiplex PCR reads anew with MiXCR; each CDR3 protein has one entry. The sample has hundreds of thousands of distinct CDR3 sequences, around 39% seen once. Sequenced material: blood. Receptors were obtained from a man younger than 30 with Graves' hyperthyroidism.

Ten or more counts support this clonotype. This sequence joins TRBV24-1 and TRBJ2-2, with D hard to call. CDR1 and CDR2 (germline): KGHDR, SFDVKD. The CDR3 spans 12 residues. Deletions cut 1 base from V and 7 bases from J, with 3 bases between. The CDR3 DNA reads as TGTGCCACCAGTGATTTTAACGGGGAGCTGTTTTTT. It yields the protein CATSDFNGELFF.

CDR3 nucleotides: TGTGCCAGCAGCGGACAGGGCTGTGAAAAACTGTTTTTT. Translated, it gives CASSGQGCEKLFF. This chain uses TRBV6-7 with TRBJ1-4; 8 bases align to TRBD1. TRBV6-7 is an open reading frame whose function is uncertain. V was clipped by 6 bases and J by 7 bases; unmatched bases: 4. This CDR3 comprises 13 residues.

This clonotype appeared many times. The V and J genes are TRBV29-1 and TRBJ2-2; D is perhaps TRBD1 or TRBD2 (5 bases each). Germline V gives CDR1 SQVTM, CDR2 ANQGSEA. The CDR3 is 14 residues long. Trimming pared 0 bases from V and 3 bases from J, leaving 8 bases between. CDR3 amino acids: CSVEDGTDTGELFF. CDR3 coding DNA: TGCAGCGTTGAAGACGGGACGGACACCGGGGAGCTGTTTTTT.

The chain recombines TRBV6-5 with TRBJ1-1; perhaps TRBD1 as D (5 bases). V was pared by 7 bases and J by 4 bases, with 13 bases between. The CDR3 contains 13 residues. Per germline, CDR1 MNHEY and CDR2 SVGAGI. The CDR3 is CASKSRARTEAFF. In DNA form, the CDR3 reads TGTGCCAGCAAAAGCAGGGCGCGCACTGAAGCTTTCTTT.

This chain uses TRBV28 with TRBJ1-5, with TRBD1 as a possible D gene (5 bases). CDR3 size: 15 residues. Trimming cost V 4 bases and J 7 bases, with 17 bases left between them. Germline CDR1 reads MDHEN; CDR2 reads SYDVKM. Here the CDR3 reads CASSSDIRQGQPQHF. The CDR3 nucleotides are TGTGCCAGCAGTTCGGACATACGTCAGGGACAGCCCCAGCATTTT.

A remark on this clonotype: Relative to the germline gene, one junction end is altered; a read error may explain this. The chain uses TRBV5-4 and TRBJ2-5, with TRBD2 matching over 9 bases. CDR1 and CDR2 from the germline V gene are SGHNT and YYREEE (reference sequence). The CDR3 covers 15 residues. The CDR3 region is CASSPPGLAGEAQYF. Here the CDR3 DNA reads TGTGCCAGCAGCCCCCCGGGACTAGCTGGAGAGGCCCAGTACTTC.

The V and J genes are TRBV6-2 or TRBV6-3 and TRBJ1-3; D call uncertain. V lost 4 bases and J 0 bases, leaving 16 bases between the germline ends. CDR3 length: 17 residues. In germline, CDR1 is MNHEY, CDR2 SVGEGT. CDR3 DNA: TGTGCCAGCAGTTCCCGCAGCAGGCACCGCTCTGGAAACACCATATATTTT. Translated, it gives CASSSRSRHRSGNTIYF.

Notes on this clonotype: At one of its ends the junction is not consistent with the germline gene, which may arise from a read error. The V gene is TRBV7-2, the J gene TRBJ2-5, with 8 bases identical to TRBD1. The germline CDR1 and CDR2 sequences are SGHTA and FQGNSA. There are 15 residues in the CDR3. The CDR3 DNA reads TGCGCCAGCAGCCTCGCGGGACAGGTATGGGAGACCCAGTACTTC. Protein: CASSLAGQVWETQYF.

The chain joins TRBV29-1 to TRBJ2-7; TRBD1 matches 8 bases. Germline V gene data show CDR1 as SQVTM and CDR2 as ANQGSEA. This CDR3 spans 11 amino acids. Written as DNA, the CDR3 is TGCTCCGGACAGGGTGGATACGAGCAGTACTTC. This sequence encodes CSGQGGYEQYF.

This chain joins TRBV2 and TRBJ1-2; no reliable D call. The length of the CDR3 is 14 residues. Trimming pared 6 bases from V and 8 bases from J, leaving 19 bases between. Germline V lookup: CDR1 SNHLY, CDR2 FYNNEI. The CDR3 region has the DNA TGTGCCAGCAGCCCCTCATTGGAGGCACGCGGCTACACCTTC. Encoded protein: CASSPSLEARGYTF. Complete variable domain (other parts from reference TRBV2 and TRBJ1-2): EPEVTQTPSHQVTQMGQEVILRCVPISNHLYFYWYRQILGQKVEFLVSFYNNEISEKSEIFDDQFSVERPDGSNFTLKIRSTKLEDSAMYFCASSPSLEARGYTFGSGTRLTVV.

This chain links TRBV28 with TRBJ2-5, with D maybe TRBD2 (5 bases). The ends were cut back, 10 bases at V and 7 bases at J, with 19 bases in the middle. The germline V gene has CDR1 MDHEN and CDR2 SYDVKM. This CDR3 spans 13 amino acids. The CDR3 is CAIRRTGSSTQYF. CDR3 sequence (DNA): TGTGCCATTCGACGGACGGGGAGTTCGACCCAGTACTTC. The whole variable domain, remainder taken from reference TRBV28 and TRBJ2-5, is DVKVTQSSRYLVKRTGEKVFLECVQDMDHENMFWYRQDPGLGLRLIYFSYDVKMKEKGDIPEGYSVSREKKERFSLILESASTNQTSMYLCAIRRTGSSTQYFGPGTRLLVL.

This rearrangement joins TRBV20-1 to TRBJ2-2; TRBD1 aligns across 7 bases. CDR1 and CDR2 (germline): DFQATT, SNEGSKA (reference sequence). The V gene end was trimmed by 0 bases and the J gene end by 1 base; junction bases not matched to a gene: 5. The CDR3 is 16 amino acids. CDR3 sequence (DNA): TGCAGTGCTAGAGATCCCGGGACAGTGAACACCGGGGAGCTGTTTTTT. Residues: CSARDPGTVNTGELFF.

This clonotype came up a few times. The chain employs TRBV19 and TRBJ2-2; D not resolved. Trimming stripped 1 base from V and 4 bases from J, with 7 bases between. From germline, CDR1 is LNHDA and CDR2 SQIVND (reference sequence). The length of the CDR3 is 14 residues. The chain's CDR3 is CASSIAILTGELFF. The CDR3, as DNA: TGTGCCAGTAGTATAGCCATTCTCACCGGGGAGCTGTTTTTT.

The V call is TRBV11-3, the J call TRBJ2-7; TRBD2 aligns across 7 bases. CDR1 and CDR2 (germline): SGHNT, YENEEA. V dropped 5 bases and J dropped 4; count of bases not matched to a gene: 11. This CDR3 contains 15 residues. The CDR3 DNA reads TGTGCCAGCAGCCAAGATTGGGGGGGGAGGTACGAGCAGTACTTC. Translating it yields CASSQDWGGRYEQYF. The full variable domain, its missing parts supplied by reference TRBV11-3 and TRBJ2-7, is EAGVVQSPRYKIIEKKQPVAFWCNPISGHNTLYWYLQNLGQGPELLIRYENEEAVDDSQLPKDRFSAERLKGVDSTLKIQPAELGDSAVYLCASSQDWGGRYEQYFGPGTRLTVT.

This clonotype has at least ten counts. The chain joins TRBV12-3 or TRBV12-4 to TRBJ2-6; the D is unclear. V shed 6 bases and J shed 2 bases, with 5 bases lying between them. This CDR3 has 13 residues. The CDR3 coding sequence is TGTGCCAGCAGCTTCCCTGGGGCCAACGTCCTGACTTTC. It yields the protein CASSFPGANVLTF.

This clonotype was seen at least ten times. The chain couples TRBV9 to TRBJ1-1, with D perhaps TRBD1 (5 bases). Between the trimmed V and J ends, which lost 4 bases and 3 bases, there was a span of 19 bases. The germline V gene encodes CDR1 SGDLS and CDR2 YYNGEE. The CDR3 totals 16 residues. CDR3 loop: CASSPGEGWRYTEAFF. Here the CDR3 DNA reads TGTGCCAGCAGCCCCGGAGAGGGGTGGAGGTACACTGAAGCTTTCTTT.